This TCR beta chain emerged from a study of T cells in Graves' hyperthyroidism and ophthalmopathy. This clonotype was counted ten times or more. Trimming took 4 bases from V and 13 from J; bases not matched to a gene: 8. The CDR3 spans 12 residues. CDR1 is MDHEN, CDR2 SYDVKM, per germline. It was roughly 10 ml of fresh peripheral blood that supplied the PBMCs. Researchers took RNA transcripts and amplified the TCR beta CDR3 regions from them. TCR CDR3 regions were first amplified by RT-PCR with HTBI primers. TCRdb fed the multiplex PCR reads into MiXCR, producing one record per CDR3 protein. The table has about 160,000 distinct CDR3 sequences, over 8% seen once.

Sequencing was done on a sample of blood. The chain employs TRBV28 and TRBJ2-7, with 9 positions matching TRBD1. The TCR originated in a woman aged 18-35 years with Graves' hyperthyroidism that later progressed to Graves' ophthalmopathy. CDR3 bases: TGTGCCAGCAGTTCCCCCGACAGGGGGAGATACTTC. It yields the protein CASSSPDRGRYF.